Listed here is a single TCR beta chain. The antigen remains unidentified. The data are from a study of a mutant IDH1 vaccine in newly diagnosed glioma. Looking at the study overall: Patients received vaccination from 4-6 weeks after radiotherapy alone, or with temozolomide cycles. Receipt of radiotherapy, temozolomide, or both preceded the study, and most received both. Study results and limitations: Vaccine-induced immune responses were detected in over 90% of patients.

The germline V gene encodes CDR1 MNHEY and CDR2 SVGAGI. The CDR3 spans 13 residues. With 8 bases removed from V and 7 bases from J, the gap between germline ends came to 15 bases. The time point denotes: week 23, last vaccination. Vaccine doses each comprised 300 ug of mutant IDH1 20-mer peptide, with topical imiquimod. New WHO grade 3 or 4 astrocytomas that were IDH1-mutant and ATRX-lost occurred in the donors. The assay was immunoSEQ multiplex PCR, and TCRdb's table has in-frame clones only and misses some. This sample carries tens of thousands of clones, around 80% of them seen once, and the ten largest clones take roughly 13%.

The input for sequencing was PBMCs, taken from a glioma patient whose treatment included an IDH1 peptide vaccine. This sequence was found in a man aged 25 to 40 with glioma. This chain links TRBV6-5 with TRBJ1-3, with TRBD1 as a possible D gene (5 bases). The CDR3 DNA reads TGTGCCAGCTCCCTCGGGGGGTCGAACACCATATATTTT. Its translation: CASSLGGSNTIYF.